These 20 T cell receptor beta chains were all obtained from the same sample, sequenced in a study of T-cell memory formation after mild COVID-19. Each CDR3 protein is one row after TCRdb ran MiXCR on the 5' RACE reads. The profile shows approximately 350,000 distinct CDR3 sequences, approximately 15% of them singletons. The sample taken for sequencing was PBMCs or a T cell subset sorted from them (not recorded which). Receptors originate from a man between 18 and 29 years old who had mild COVID-19 (a few samples of this study predate the infection). Cell type and time point are not known.

There are a few counts of this clonotype. V gene TRBV12-3 or TRBV12-4 combines with J gene TRBJ1-5; tentatively, D is TRBD1 (6 bases). The CDR3 is made up of 15 amino acids. The ends were cut back, 6 bases at V and 3 bases at J, with 15 bases in the middle. CDR3 sequence: CASRAGGIFNQPQHF. The CDR3 DNA is TGTGCCAGCAGAGCGGGGGGCATATTCAATCAGCCCCAGCATTTT.

In its sample, this clonotype was seen a few times. This chain uses TRBV7-9 with TRBJ2-3, with 9 bases aligning to TRBD2. CDR1 and CDR2 (germline): SEHNR, FQNEAQ (reference sequence). This CDR3 comprises 19 residues. Trimming removed 0 bases from V and 2 bases from J; junction bases left unmatched: 12. CDR3 in DNA: TGTGCCAGCAGCTTAGCCGTCCTCCCGGGACTAGCTGACACAGATACGCAGTATTTT. The encoded protein is CASSLAVLPGLADTDTQYF.

The chain is built from TRBV11-3 and TRBJ2-2, with D hard to call. Germline CDR1 SGHNT, CDR2 YENEEA. Between the trimmed V and J ends, which lost 3 bases and 4 bases, there was a span of 6 bases. The CDR3 runs to 13 residues. The CDR3 spells CASSFEGTGELFF. In DNA form, the CDR3 reads TGTGCCAGCAGCTTTGAAGGCACCGGGGAGCTGTTTTTT.

This chain joins TRBV28 and TRBJ1-1; perhaps TRBD1 as D (6 bases). The CDR3 has 14 amino acids. Germline lookup yields CDR1 MDHEN and CDR2 SYDVKM. Trimming took off 1 base at V and 7 bases at J, with 13 bases between the two ends. CDR3 coding DNA: TGTGCCAGCAGTTTATCACAGGGCACTATTGAAGCTTTCTTT. As protein: CASSLSQGTIEAFF.

The V call is TRBV6-1, the J call TRBJ1-2; D ambiguous. The germline gives CDR1 MNHNS, CDR2 SASEGT. Trimming cost V 6 bases and J 5 bases, with 4 bases left between them. The CDR3 sequence is 10 residues long. The CDR3 DNA sequence: TGTGCCAGCAGCCTATATGGCTACACCTTC. Amino acids: CASSLYGYTF.

The V call is TRBV7-9, the J call TRBJ2-2, with D perhaps assigned TRBD1 or TRBD2 (6 bases each). There are 18 residues in the CDR3. Trimming stripped 5 bases from V and 1 base from J, with 20 bases between. Per the germline V gene, CDR1 is SEHNR and CDR2 is FQNEAQ (reference sequence). The CDR3: CASSPSRGRGKNTGELFF. Here the CDR3 DNA reads TGTGCCAGCAGCCCGTCCAGGGGACGGGGGAAGAACACCGGGGAGCTGTTTTTT.

This clonotype was seen repeatedly, ten times or more. The chain links TRBV7-9 to TRBJ2-1, with D uncertain. There are 13 residues in the CDR3. CDR1 is SEHNR and CDR2 is FQNEAQ in the germline V gene (reference sequence). V lost 6 bases, J lost 4 bases, and 10 bases lay in between. The CDR3 DNA reads as TGTGCCAGCAGGCGTGATTCTTACAATGAGCAGTTCTTC. This gives the protein CASRRDSYNEQFF. Supplemented by reference TRBV7-9 and TRBJ2-1, the full variable domain reads DTGVSQNPRHKITKRGQNVTFRCDPISEHNRLYWYRQTLGQGPEFLTYFQNEAQLEKSRLLSDRFSAERPKGSFSTLEIQRTEQGDSAMYLCASRRDSYNEQFFGPGTRLTVL.

This clonotype was seen repeatedly, ten times or more. The rearrangement links TRBV7-3 to TRBJ2-5; 8 bases agree with TRBD2. Germline V lookup: CDR1 SGHTA, CDR2 FQGTGA. With V trimmed by 5 bases and J by 5 bases, 13 bases remained unmatched. The length of the CDR3 is 16 residues. In DNA form, the CDR3 reads TGTGCCAGCAGCGCCACTTCTACGGGGGGGGCTGAGACCCAGTACTTC. Amino acids: CASSATSTGGAETQYF.

Many counts were recorded for this clonotype. The V and J genes are TRBV11-2 and TRBJ2-1; D gene uncertain. The CDR3 has 14 amino acids. Between the trimmed V and J ends, which lost 5 bases and 7 bases, there was a span of 15 bases. Germline V gene data show CDR1 as SGHAT and CDR2 as FQNNGV. CDR3 DNA: TGTGCCAGCAGCCCTAACACGATGGGGAATGAGCAGTTCTTC. As protein: CASSPNTMGNEQFF.

This clonotype has more than one count but fewer than ten. CDR3 loop: CASSQFLGQGAGDTQYF. In DNA, the CDR3 is TGTGCCAGCAGCCAATTCTTGGGACAGGGGGCAGGAGATACGCAGTATTTT. The rearrangement joins TRBV3-1 to TRBJ2-3; TRBD1 matches 12 bases. This CDR3 has 17 residues. Germline V CDR1 and CDR2: LGHDT, YNNKEL (reference sequence). V lost 2 bases to trimming and J lost 5 bases; unmatched junction nucleotides: 8.

This clonotype was counted between two and nine times. V and J are TRBV5-6 and TRBJ2-7, with 11 bases matching TRBD2. The germline V gene has CDR1 SGHDT and CDR2 YYEEEE. Trimming at V came to 3 bases and at J to 3 bases, leaving 5 bases not matched to a gene. The CDR3 runs 15 residues. The DNA of the CDR3 is TGTGCCAGCAGCTGGACGGGACTAGCGGTCTACGAGCAGTACTTC. Protein: CASSWTGLAVYEQYF.

This clonotype was observed a handful of times. The chain uses TRBV7-9 and TRBJ1-1; TRBD1 matches 10 bases. Germline CDR1 and CDR2: SEHNR and FQNEAQ (reference sequence). The CDR3 covers 16 residues. V shed 5 bases and J 2 bases; nucleotides not matched to a gene: 8. CDR3 nucleotides: TGTGCCAGCAGCATATTCCGGACAGGGGGAAACACTGAAGCTTTCTTT. This translates into CASSIFRTGGNTEAFF.

The chain links TRBV2 to TRBJ1-5; D is uncertain. Deletions cut 3 bases from V and 3 bases from J, with 18 bases between. The CDR3 is made up of 17 amino acids. CDR1 and CDR2 (germline): SNHLY, FYNNEI. The CDR3 DNA sequence: TGTGCCAGCAGTGACAGCTTCATCATAATACACAATCAGCCCCAGCATTTT. Translation: CASSDSFIIIHNQPQHF. Drawing the rest from reference TRBV2 and TRBJ1-5, the complete variable domain is EPEVTQTPSHQVTQMGQEVILRCVPISNHLYFYWYRQILGQKVEFLVSFYNNEISEKSEIFDDQFSVERPDGSNFTLKIRSTKLEDSAMYFCASSDSFIIIHNQPQHFGDGTRLSIL.

The J gene is TRBJ2-3, the V gene TRBV5-1, with TRBD1 matching over 7 bases. V dropped 4 bases and J dropped 6; count of bases not matched to a gene: 14. Germline V gives CDR1 SGHRS, CDR2 YFSETQ. The CDR3 totals 16 residues. The CDR3 DNA reads TGCGCCAGCAGCCTAGGGATAGACAGGGATGGGGATACGCAGTATTTT. Its translation: CASSLGIDRDGDTQYF.

This clonotype was observed at least ten times. The V call is TRBV7-2, the J call TRBJ1-2; no clear D. V lost 4 bases and J 7 bases, leaving 19 bases between the germline ends. This CDR3 region has 15 residues. CDR1 is SGHTA, CDR2 FQGNSA, per germline. As DNA, the CDR3 is TGTGCCAGCAGCTACCCCCCCGGGGAAATGGGTGGCTACACCTTC. Translation: CASSYPPGEMGGYTF.

The chain employs TRBV9 and TRBJ2-1, with D perhaps given as TRBD1 or TRBD2 (5 bases each). CDR1 and CDR2 (germline): SGDLS, YYNGEE. The CDR3 is 14 residues long. V was trimmed by 5 bases and J by 8 bases, leaving 17 bases between them. CDR3 in DNA: TGTGCCAGCAGTGCTCGGGACCCTTGGGATGAGCAGTTCTTC. It yields the protein CASSARDPWDEQFF.

This clonotype was observed many times. The CDR3 region has the DNA TGCGCCAGCAGGCGGACCGGGACGGAGAATGAAAAACTGTTTTTT. Residues: CASRRTGTENEKLFF. The chain couples TRBV5-1 to TRBJ1-4, with D perhaps TRBD1 (5 bases). V gave up 5 bases and J gave up 5 bases, with 16 bases separating them. Per the germline V gene, CDR1 is SGHRS and CDR2 is YFSETQ. The CDR3 length is 15 residues.

The table lists this clonotype with many counts. For the CDR3, the DNA is TGTGCCAGCAGGCCGGGACAGGGGTACACCGGGGAGCTGTTTTTT. This sequence encodes CASRPGQGYTGELFF. This chain joins TRBV6-6 and TRBJ2-2; TRBD1 matches at 10 bases. Germline V gene lookup returns CDR1 MNHNY and CDR2 SVGAGI (reference sequence). CDR3 length: 15 residues. V gave up 6 bases and J gave up 3 bases; unmatched junction bases: 4.

There are a few counts of this clonotype. The rearrangement links TRBV4-2 to TRBJ2-1; TRBD1 or TRBD2 may be the D gene (5 bases each). This CDR3 region has 18 residues. Trimming cost V 0 bases and J 8 bases, with 23 bases left between them. CDR1 and CDR2 (germline): LGHNA, YNFKEQ. Here the CDR3 reads CASSQENRPGLKGHEQFF. The CDR3 nucleotides read TGTGCCAGCAGCCAAGAGAACCGCCCGGGGCTCAAGGGCCATGAGCAGTTCTTC.

This clonotype was detected only a few times. J is TRBJ1-5 and V is TRBV4-1; no definite D call. V lost 0 bases and J lost 2, with 5 bases in between. Germline CDR1 reads MGHRA; CDR2 reads YSYEKL. This CDR3 is built from 14 residues. CDR3 amino acids: CASSQEFRNQPQHF. The CDR3 DNA sequence: TGCGCCAGCAGCCAAGAGTTCCGCAATCAGCCCCAGCATTTT.